These T cell receptor beta chains were read from a single sample in a study of cytomegalovirus exposure and HLA in healthy donors. Measured with immunoSEQ multiplex PCR; TCRdb has only the in-frame clones, and not every one. Among fewer than 200,000 clones, about 72% were seen once, and the ten largest hold approximately 1.4%. The material sequenced was PBMCs. These receptors all stem from a girl under 18 in good health and CMV-seronegative. CDR3s include the opening cysteine and the closing phenylalanine or tryptophan. D genes are given only for firm matches. The listing skips clone size in some rows; elsewhere it reads once, few, many or a size class.

TRBV28	TRBD1	.	TRBJ2-7	CASRSAGQGAKGGYEQYF	TGTGCCAGCAGATCCGCTGGACAGGGGGCAAAGGGGGGCTACGAGCAGTACTTC
TRBV19	.	few	TRBJ1-6	CASSSSIADNSPLHF	TGTGCCAGTAGTAGCAGTATAGCTGATAATTCACCCCTCCACTTT
TRBV27	.	.	TRBJ2-1	CASSLLSQGKQFF	TGTGCCAGCAGCCTATTATCCCAGGGAAAGCAGTTCTTC
TRBV10-1	.	few	TRBJ1-6	CASSERLSPNSPLHF	TGCGCCAGCAGTGAGAGACTGAGCCCGAACTCACCCCTCCACTTT
TRBV19	.	.	TRBJ1-4	CASSIAEGLATNEKLFF	TGTGCCAGTAGTATAGCTGAGGGACTGGCGACTAATGAAAAACTGTTTTTT
TRBV7-9	.	.	TRBJ1-1	CASSFPEGSTEAFF	TGTGCCAGCAGCTTCCCGGAAGGGAGCACTGAAGCTTTCTTT
TRBV27	TRBD1	once	TRBJ1-1	CATQQGGGTEAFF	TGTGCCACCCAACAGGGGGGGGGAACTGAAGCTTTCTTT
TRBV7-9	TRBD2	.	TRBJ2-7	CASSPSGGNSYEQYF	TGTGCCAGCAGTCCTAGCGGGGGGAACTCCTACGAGCAGTACTTC
TRBV2	.	.	TRBJ1-4	CASYRDEKLFF	TGTGCCAGTTACAGGGACGAAAAACTGTTTTTT
TRBV20-1	.	.	TRBJ2-5	CSWEGGETQYF	TGCAGCTGGGAGGGGGGAGAGACCCAGTACTTC
TRBV7-9	.	.	TRBJ2-1	CASSLSLPSSYNEQFF	TGTGCCAGCAGCTTATCACTACCGAGCTCCTACAATGAGCAGTTCTTC
TRBV21-1	.	few	TRBJ1-2	CASSKLGGDSSYGYTF	TGTGCCAGCAGCAAGTTGGGTGGGGACTCGAGCTATGGCTACACCTTC
TRBV7-9	TRBD1	.	TRBJ1-5	CASSLGGQGWSNQPQHF	TGTGCCAGCAGCTTAGGAGGACAGGGTTGGAGCAATCAGCCCCAGCATTTT
TRBV6-5	.	few	TRBJ2-1	CASSHRRGNEQFF	TGTGCCAGCAGTCACCGGCGGGGCAATGAGCAGTTCTTC
TRBV4-1	TRBD1	once	TRBJ2-7	CASSHIGQGNSYEQYF	TGCGCCAGCAGTCATATAGGACAGGGAAACTCCTACGAGCAGTACTTC
TRBV27	TRBD1	.	TRBJ2-7	CASTLGTGGGEQYF	TGTGCCAGCACCCTCGGGACAGGGGGCGGCGAGCAGTACTTC
TRBV6-1	.	.	TRBJ2-7	CASSESLNSYEQYF	TGTGCCAGCAGTGAAAGCCTTAACTCCTACGAGCAGTACTTC
TRBV5-1	TRBD2	.	TRBJ2-2	CASMESGGVNTGELFF	TGCGCCAGCATGGAGAGCGGGGGGGTTAACACCGGGGAGCTGTTTTTT
TRBV6-1	.	.	TRBJ1-2	CASTPANYGYTF	TGTGCCAGCACCCCAGCTAACTATGGCTACACCTTC
TRBV14	.	.	TRBJ2-5	CASSQFESTSQETQYF	TGTGCCAGCAGCCAGTTCGAGTCGACTAGCCAAGAGACCCAGTACTTC
TRBV6-5	.	.	TRBJ2-2	CASTGTANTGELFF	TGTGCCAGCACCGGGACTGCGAACACCGGGGAGCTGTTTTTT
TRBV6-5	TRBD2	.	TRBJ2-7	CASKGVSGTQYF	TGTGCCAGCAAAGGGGTTAGCGGGACACAGTACTTC
TRBV5-1	TRBD1	.	TRBJ1-6	CASSPGTENSPLHF	TGCGCCAGCAGCCCCGGGACAGAGAATTCACCCCTCCACTTT
TRBV19	TRBD1	.	TRBJ2-7	CASSPGQAGAYEQYF	TGTGCCAGTAGCCCGGGACAGGCAGGGGCCTACGAGCAGTACTTC
TRBV6-5	.	.	TRBJ1-1	CASSYDQGNTEAFF	TGTGCCAGCAGTTACGATCAGGGAAACACTGAAGCTTTCTTT
TRBV9	.	.	TRBJ1-1	CASSPGVGIMNTEAFF	TGTGCCAGCAGCCCCGGGGTAGGGATCATGAACACTGAAGCTTTCTTT
TRBV9	.	.	TRBJ2-5	CASSLQGGGETQYF	TGTGCCAGCAGCTTACAGGGTGGCGGGGAGACCCAGTACTTC
TRBV11-2	.	.	TRBJ2-5	CASSSNAGETQYF	TGTGCCAGCAGCTCAAACGCGGGGGAGACCCAGTACTTC
TRBV28	.	.	TRBJ1-3	CASTRASGNTIYF	TGTGCCAGTACCCGAGCCTCTGGAAACACCATATATTTT
TRBV13	TRBD2	.	TRBJ2-7	CASSLGGGNVYEQYF	TGTGCCAGCAGCTTGGGCGGGGGGAACGTCTACGAGCAGTACTTC
TRBV6-1	TRBD1	.	TRBJ1-2	CASRRTGIGYYGYTF	TGTGCCAGCAGGAGGACAGGGATAGGGTACTATGGCTACACCTTC
TRBV4-1	TRBD2	.	TRBJ2-3	CASSQGGAAGGDTQYF	TGCGCCAGCAGCCAAGGAGGGGCAGCGGGGGGGGATACGCAGTATTTT
TRBV5-1	TRBD1	.	TRBJ2-7	CASSRDRGYEQYF	TGCGCCAGCAGTCGGGACAGGGGCTACGAGCAGTACTTC
TRBV29-1	.	.	TRBJ1-2	CSVERDYGYTF	TGCAGCGTTGAACGAGACTATGGCTACACCTTC
TRBV6-5	.	few	TRBJ1-2	CASSGSSQRGGYTF	TGTGCCAGCAGTGGATCTAGTCAACGGGGTGGCTACACCTTC
TRBV2	.	.	TRBJ1-5	CASSVGRASNQPQHF	TGTGCCAGCAGTGTCGGCAGGGCGAGCAATCAGCCCCAGCATTTT
TRBV4-1	.	.	TRBJ1-2	CASSQIIRRDSNYGYTF	TGCGCCAGCAGCCAAATCATCCGACGGGATTCTAACTATGGCTACACCTTC
TRBV19	TRBD1	.	TRBJ2-7	CASSMGTGFTYEQYF	TGTGCCAGTAGTATGGGGACAGGTTTTACCTACGAGCAGTACTTC
TRBV5-6	TRBD1	.	TRBJ1-5	CASSLLRLGQGHDQPQHF	TGTGCCAGCAGCTTACTCCGGTTGGGACAGGGCCATGATCAGCCCCAGCATTTT
TRBV5-6	.	few	TRBJ2-3	CASSDLLDSTLGDTQYF	TGTGCCAGCAGCGACCTCCTGGATAGCACCCTGGGAGATACGCAGTATTTT
TRBV30	.	.	TRBJ1-3	CARQESGNTIYF	TGTGCCCGACAGGAATCTGGAAACACCATATATTTT
TRBV28	TRBD1	.	TRBJ2-6	CASSLSFRGTSGANVLTF	TGTGCCAGCAGTTTATCCTTCAGGGGGACCTCTGGGGCCAACGTCCTGACTTTC